The clone carrying this TCR beta chain was recorded at least ten times. The data were obtained in a study of T cells in Graves' hyperthyroidism and ophthalmopathy. Amplified regions were TCR beta CDR3 sequences from RNA transcripts. When the TCR CDR3 underwent first-round RT-PCR, the HTBI primer set was used. TCRdb called the multiplex PCR reads again in MiXCR, with one record for every CDR3 protein. The data show 400,000 to 500,000 distinct CDR3 sequences, over 12% seen once. Germline CDR1 and CDR2: MRHNA and SNTAGT. V shed 10 bases and J 4 bases; nucleotides not matched to a gene: 9. The CDR3 loop spans 13 amino acids.

This chain links TRBV6-4 with TRBJ2-7; 8 bases are a match to TRBD1. The source material was blood. This clonotype was sampled from a man younger than 35 with Graves' ophthalmopathy. The CDR3 spells CANGRQGCYEQYF. The CDR3 DNA reads as TGTGCCAACGGAAGACAGGGGTGTTACGAGCAGTACTTC.